These T cell receptor beta chains were read from a single sample in a study of T cells in Graves' hyperthyroidism and ophthalmopathy. TCRdb processed the multiplex PCR reads anew with MiXCR; each CDR3 protein has one entry. The repertoire consists of about 400,000 distinct CDR3 sequences, with about 15% occurring once and the leading ten covering 30% to 35%. Sample: blood. The receptors originated from a woman in her 30s with Graves' hyperthyroidism. The CDR3 runs from the conserved cysteine through the conserved F or W. D genes are given only for firm matches. Size tells how often a clone was seen (once, few, many) or the class of an expanded clone, and some rows leave it out.

>TRBJ2-1|NA|TRBV7-6|NA
CASSYEGTRPNEQFF
TGTGCCAGCAGCTATGAAGGGACCCGTCCCAATGAGCAGTTCTTC
>TRBJ2-1|few|TRBV5-4|NA
CASTQGLKVPEQFF
TGTGCCAGCACCCAGGGATTGAAGGTTCCTGAGCAGTTCTTC
>TRBJ2-3|few|TRBV5-1|NA
CASSLEAPSTDTQYF
TGCGCCAGCAGCTTGGAAGCCCCTAGCACAGATACGCAGTATTTT
>TRBJ2-3|NA|TRBV6-5|TRBD2
CASSYGGGRATDTQYF
TGTGCCAGCAGTTACGGGGGCGGGAGGGCAACAGATACGCAGTATTTT
>TRBJ1-5|NA|TRBV12-3/TRBV12-4|NA
CASSLGVSGGNQPQHF
TGTGCCAGCAGTTTGGGGGTCTCGGGCGGCAATCAGCCCCAGCATTTT
>TRBJ2-1|NA|TRBV6-1|NA
CASSEGYEQFF
TGTGCCAGCAGTGAAGGGTACGAGCAGTTCTTC
>TRBJ2-4|few|TRBV5-5|NA
CASSLAPDLAKNIQYF
TGTGCCAGCAGCTTGGCCCCAGATCTAGCCAAAAACATTCAGTACTTC
>TRBJ2-6|few|TRBV3-1|NA
CASSPTGLSGANVLTF
TGTGCCAGCAGCCCCACGGGACTCTCAGGGGCCAACGTCCTGACTTTC
>TRBJ2-1|many|TRBV30|TRBD1
CAWSKMGQGSYNEQFF
TGTGCCTGGAGTAAGATGGGACAGGGGTCCTACAATGAGCAGTTCTTC
>TRBJ1-2|many|TRBV2|NA
CASSMGQNNYGYTF
TGTGCCAGCAGTATGGGGCAGAACAACTATGGCTACACCTTC
>TRBJ1-5|NA|TRBV7-6|NA
CASSLAPMSNQPQHF
TGTGCCAGCAGCTTAGCGCCCATGAGCAATCAGCCCCAGCATTTT
>TRBJ2-1|many|TRBV6-5|TRBD2
CASSYSGLAGDFHEQFF
TGTGCCAGCAGTTACTCGGGACTAGCGGGAGATTTCCATGAGCAGTTCTTC
>TRBJ2-5|NA|TRBV14|NA
CASSRDRALGETQYF
TGTGCCAGCAGCCGAGATCGCGCCTTGGGAGAGACCCAGTACTTC
>TRBJ2-7|few|TRBV30|NA
CAWGVHPAGTYEQYF
TGTGCCTGGGGTGTCCATCCGGCTGGCACCTACGAGCAGTACTTC
>TRBJ2-4|few|TRBV18|NA
CASSPTDLHRNIQYF
TGTGCCAGCTCACCCACCGACCTACACCGAAACATTCAGTACTTC
>TRBJ2-4|many|TRBV3-1|NA
CASSQEGRNQYF
TGTGCCAGCAGCCAAGAAGGACGAAATCAGTACTTC
>TRBJ2-5|many|TRBV28|TRBD2
CASSRTSGRVGETQYF
TGTGCCAGCAGTCGGACTAGCGGGAGAGTGGGAGAGACCCAGTACTTC
>TRBJ2-7|NA|TRBV6-4|TRBD1
CAGSGTDTYEQYF
TGTGCTGGCTCCGGGACAGATACCTACGAGCAGTACTTC
>TRBJ1-5|few|TRBV2|TRBD1
CASSERTGGSNQPQHF
TGTGCCAGCAGTGAAAGAACAGGGGGAAGCAATCAGCCCCAGCATTTT
>TRBJ1-5|many|TRBV18|TRBD1
CASSTGTGVNQPQHF
TGTGCCAGCTCAACCGGGACAGGGGTCAATCAGCCCCAGCATTTT
>TRBJ2-3|few|TRBV4-2|TRBD2
CASSQDRASGIVDETDTQYF
TGTGCCAGCAGCCAAGATCGGGCTAGCGGGATTGTGGATGAAACAGATACGCAGTATTTT
>TRBJ1-1|few|TRBV5-1|TRBD1
CASSPDRGRTEAFF
TGTGCCAGCAGCCCCGACAGGGGTCGCACTGAAGCTTTCTTT
>TRBJ1-5|few|TRBV6-4|NA
CASSDGPQPQHF
TGTGCCAGCAGTGACGGACCACAGCCCCAGCATTTT
>TRBJ2-3|NA|TRBV2|NA
CASSEFGTRTDTQYF
TGTGCCAGCAGTGAATTCGGGACTCGCACAGATACGCAGTATTTT
>TRBJ2-1|many|TRBV28|TRBD2
CASSPGRGMKSYNEQFF
TGTGCCAGCAGCCCTGGGCGGGGGATGAAATCCTACAATGAGCAGTTCTTC
>TRBJ2-3|many|TRBV30|NA
CAWSPWGADTQYF
TGTGCCTGGAGTCCTTGGGGGGCAGATACGCAGTATTTT
>TRBJ2-7|many|TRBV2|TRBD1
CASRQPGQGAESYEQYF
TGTGCCAGCAGGCAACCGGGACAGGGGGCAGAATCCTACGAGCAGTACTTC
>TRBJ2-1|few|TRBV5-5|NA
CASSGWSATYNEQFF
TGTGCCAGCAGCGGCTGGAGCGCTACCTACAATGAGCAGTTCTTC
>TRBJ2-4|few|TRBV27|NA
CASRSKAVAKNIQYF
TGTGCCAGCAGGAGTAAGGCGGTAGCCAAAAACATTCAGTACTTC
>TRBJ2-3|NA|TRBV28|NA
CASSLIGGPYTQYF
TGTGCCAGCAGTTTAATCGGGGGCCCCTATACGCAGTATTTT
>TRBJ2-3|few|TRBV4-1|NA
CASSQVKVPTDTQYF
TGCGCCAGCAGCCAAGTGAAGGTGCCCACAGATACGCAGTATTTT
>TRBJ2-1|few|TRBV2|TRBD2
CASSWSSVAGSEQFF
TGTGCCAGCAGTTGGTCTAGTGTAGCGGGGAGTGAGCAGTTCTTC
>TRBJ1-2|many|TRBV30|TRBD1
CAWTKGDRGIEYYGYTF
TGTGCCTGGACCAAAGGGGACAGGGGGATTGAATACTATGGCTACACCTTC
>TRBJ2-1|many|TRBV28|TRBD1
CASSLPPGQGAFGEQFF
TGTGCCAGCAGTTTACCACCGGGACAGGGGGCTTTTGGGGAGCAGTTCTTC
>TRBJ2-5|many|TRBV20-1|NA
CSARDPGETQYF
TGCAGTGCTAGAGATCCCGGAGAGACCCAGTACTTC
>TRBJ1-2|many|TRBV7-2|NA
CASSYRVGAKANYGYTF
TGTGCCAGCAGCTATCGTGTTGGGGCTAAAGCTAACTATGGCTACACCTTC
>TRBJ1-1|many|TRBV10-1|NA
CASSVNRAGTEAFF
TGCGCCAGCAGTGTGAACAGGGCCGGGACTGAAGCTTTCTTT
>TRBJ1-1|NA|TRBV30|NA
CAWRGRLTNTEAFF
TGTGCCTGGAGGGGTAGACTGACGAACACTGAAGCTTTCTTT
>TRBJ2-1|many|TRBV11-2|TRBD2
CASSGRLAGGNEQFF
TGTGCCAGCAGCGGCAGACTAGCGGGAGGCAATGAGCAGTTCTTC
>TRBJ1-1|many|TRBV28|TRBD1
CASSLSDRHTEAFF
TGTGCCAGCAGTTTATCGGACAGGCACACTGAAGCTTTCTTT
>TRBJ1-2|many|TRBV28|TRBD1
CASSSGTATYGYTF
TGTGCCAGCAGTTCGGGGACAGCCACATATGGCTACACCTTC
>TRBJ2-7|many|TRBV28|TRBD2
CASSLAVKYEQYF
TGTGCCAGCAGTCTAGCGGTAAAATACGAGCAGTACTTC
>TRBJ1-2|NA|TRBV4-1|NA
CASSQSWGFGYGYTF
TGCGCCAGCAGCCAGTCCTGGGGGTTCGGCTATGGCTACACCTTC
>TRBJ2-1|many|TRBV2|TRBD2
CASSAPGLATYNEQFF
TGTGCCAGCAGTGCCCCGGGACTAGCAACATACAATGAGCAGTTCTTC
>TRBJ2-5|many|TRBV18|NA
CASSPPGPETQYF
TGTGCCAGCTCACCTCCGGGGCCGGAGACCCAGTACTTC
>TRBJ1-4|many|TRBV12-3/TRBV12-4|NA
CASSPGRSNEKLFF
TGTGCCAGCAGCCCAGGACGGAGTAATGAAAAACTGTTTTTT